The sequence of this TCR beta chain was determined in a study of cytomegalovirus exposure and HLA in healthy donors. About this clone itself: What it binds is unknown.

Primers included in the PCR were 60 Vbeta and 13 Jbeta primers. TCRdb's table, derived via immunoSEQ multiplex PCR, lists solely in-frame clones and lacks some. The sample lists about 240,000 clones, roughly 80% occurring once. Germline CDR1 reads SGHRS; CDR2 reads YFSETQ. V lost 3 bases and J lost 3; bases outside the gene matches: 2. CDR3 size: 15 residues. Study outcomes and limitations: When a later analysis compared HLA-associated TCR beta chains with equally common others, the HLA-associated chains turned out to be more clonally expanded and to have lower generation probabilities.

The sequencing input was PBMCs. The clonotype comes from a woman in her 40s in good health and CMV-seropositive. This chain uses TRBV5-1 with TRBJ2-1; 11 bases match TRBD1. The CDR3 loop is CASSSGTGGYNEQFF. CDR3 nucleotides: TGCGCCAGCAGCTCCGGGACAGGGGGCTACAATGAGCAGTTCTTC.